This T cell receptor (beta chain) was captured in a study of blood T cell repertoires in COVID-19 (dated by TCRdb to the early 2020s). Regarding the complete study: Samples covering the acute and convalescent phases of COVID-19 were provided by collaborators in the United States, Italy and Spain. The prospective study material was composed of cDNA or gDNA derived from T cells, B-cell-depleted T cells, or PBMCs. Subjects who had been exposed to COVID-19, were actively infected with it, or had recovered from it provided the deeply sampled blood TCRbeta repertoires that made up the dataset. The repertoires were made available in a free public database intended to serve as a resource for research on the immune response to SARS-CoV-2. Samples were obtained from the ongoing ImmuneRACE study (first 160 participants) and from some 1,200 subjects provided by 6 global collaborators. The sample metadata nearly always contained a de-identified subject ID, COVID-19 status, age in years and sex. Where HLA class I and class II types were available, the types were taken from metadata supplied by the sample provider, not from assay-based typing. Findings and caveats that apply to the study as a whole: Clinical and demographic metadata were provided uncurated, with the amount varying by source and participant.

Each collaborating institution followed its own protocols to collect whole blood in K2EDTA tubes. Collaborator samples were shipped for TCRbeta analysis as frozen whole blood, isolated PBMCs, or DNA extracted from either sample type. For CDR1 and CDR2, the germline V gene lists MNHEY and SVGAGI. Counted from cysteine to phenylalanine, this CDR3 has 13 amino acids. The entry retains the CDR3 DNA only, 39 bases that are in frame from base 1. The junction shows trimming of 7 bases on V and 0 bases on J, plus 10 bases between the germline ends. TCRbeta CDR3 regions were amplified from genomic DNA by means of the immunoSEQ Assay, a bias-controlled multiplex PCR. Turning to the authors' computational methods: The number of nucleated cells in each sample was estimated by amplification of reference gene primers within the assay. To quantify the absolute abundance of each unique TCRbeta CDR3 rearrangement, sequence reads were collapsed and filtered. Productive Simpson clonality was computed per sample as the square root of Simpson's diversity index over productive rearrangements. The source is immuneACCESS, and TCRdb retained only in-frame sequences with V and J called. Part of the clones is not carried over; for the studies checked, unresolved V genes explain less than half of this, and the remainder is unexplained. V and J calls and clone size are copied from that table; D and trimming were computed from the DNA. In all, the sample holds around 160,000 clones, and around four fifths of those were seen once. Clones ranked in the top ten supply less than 50% of the sample.

Comments on this clone: The antigen it recognizes is unknown. There are no base qualities to consult, and no much larger clone falls within one base.

The sample comprised peripheral blood. The chain employs TRBV6-5 and TRBJ2-7; too little of a D gene remains to name it. This receptor was identified in a human donor in a cohort sampled during active COVID-19. The bases are TGTGCCAGCACCCCCGTCGGCTCCTACGAGCAGTACTTC. This encodes CASTPVGSYEQYF.